These 28 T cell receptor beta chains share one sample of origin, sequenced in a study of T cells in Graves' hyperthyroidism and ophthalmopathy. Amplified TCR beta CDR3 regions came from RNA transcripts. First-round RT-PCR targeting the TCR CDR3 was performed with the HTBI primer set. One entry per CDR3 protein results from TCRdb running MiXCR on the multiplex PCR reads. The repertoire holds around 400,000 distinct CDR3 sequences, about 12% seen once, with around 9.2% in the top ten. Material for sequencing was blood. The receptors come from a woman between 18 and 29 years old with Graves' hyperthyroidism.

This clonotype was detected only a few times. This chain joins TRBV19 and TRBJ1-2; 9 nucleotides line up with TRBD1. Germline V gene lookup returns CDR1 LNHDA and CDR2 SQIVND (reference sequence). J lost 8 bases, V lost 6 bases, and 7 bases had no gene match. The CDR3 has 13 residues. The CDR3 DNA reads TGTGCCAGTAGGCCACAGGGGGCGAGGGGCTACACCTTC. This encodes CASRPQGARGYTF. Combining the CDR3 with reference TRBV19 and TRBJ1-2 gives the whole variable domain DGGITQSPKYLFRKEGQNVTLSCEQNLNHDAMYWYRQDPGQGLRLIYYSQIVNDFQKGDIAEGYSVSREKKESFPLTVTSAQKNPTAFYLCASRPQGARGYTFGSGTRLTVV.

As for this clonotype: With a much larger clone just one base away, this may be a read error. The V and J genes are TRBV20-1 and TRBJ2-7; 8 nucleotides match TRBD2. The CDR3 contains 14 residues. Germline V gene data show CDR1 as DFQATT and CDR2 as SNEGSKA (reference sequence). The CDR3 DNA reads TGCAGTGCTATCCCTAGCGGGCCTGCCTACGAGCGGTACTTC. This encodes CSAIPSGPAYERYF.

The chain employs TRBV15 and TRBJ1-2; D perhaps matches TRBD1 (5 bases). The CDR3 contains 13 residues. CDR1 and CDR2 from the germline V gene are LNHNV and YYDKDF (reference sequence). The V end lost 5 bases, the J end lost 5 bases, and 12 bases lay between the germline ends. CDR3 in amino acids: CATSRGTLYGYTF. DNA for the CDR3: TGTGCCACCAGCCGGGGGACGTTATATGGCTACACCTTC.

With respect to this clonotype: One end of the junction fails to match germline, which may point to a read error. The J gene is TRBJ1-1, the V gene TRBV5-8, with TRBD1 as a possible D gene (6 bases). This CDR3 spans 14 amino acids. Germline loops: CDR1 SGHTS, CDR2 YDEGEE. The DNA of the CDR3 is TGTGCCGGCAGCTTGGACAGCATGAACACTGAAGCTTTCTTT. It encodes CAGSLDSMNTEAFF.

This clonotype has at least ten counts. A read error may produce the germline difference seen at one junction end. This rearrangement joins TRBV27 to TRBJ2-3, with D possibly being TRBD1 (5 bases). The CDR3 is 16 residues long. The germline gives CDR1 MNHEY, CDR2 SMNVEV (reference sequence). The CDR3 DNA sequence: TGTGCCAGCAGTTTATCTGCCAGGACCTACACAGGTACGCAGTATTTT. Translating it yields CASSLSARTYTGTQYF.

This clonotype was detected a few times. The J gene is TRBJ1-4, the V gene TRBV4-3; D is unclear. The CDR3 length is 16 residues. Germline V gene lookup returns CDR1 LGHNA and CDR2 YSLEER. V was trimmed by 0 bases and J by 5 bases, leaving 13 bases between them. This CDR3 reads CASSQDLSHPNEKLFF. In nucleotides, the CDR3 is TGCGCCAGCAGCCAAGATCTTTCGCACCCAAATGAAAAACTGTTTTTT.

A few counts support this clonotype. V and J are TRBV3-1 and TRBJ1-4; perhaps TRBD1 as D (6 bases). V was cut by 4 bases and J by 11 bases, with 14 bases left in between. The CDR3 runs 13 residues. Germline lookup yields CDR1 LGHDT and CDR2 YNNKEL (reference sequence). The CDR3 here is CASSPSEGDKLFF. The CDR3 bases are TGTGCCAGCAGCCCCTCGGAGGGGGATAAACTGTTTTTT.

This clonotype was seen ten or more times. This CDR3 reads CASSAGDLPYGYTF. CDR3 DNA sequence: TGTGCCAGCAGCGCCGGAGACCTACCCTATGGCTACACCTTC. The chain uses TRBV2 and TRBJ1-2; D is uncertain. The CDR3 loop spans 14 amino acids. Germline V gene lookup returns CDR1 SNHLY and CDR2 FYNNEI. Trimming stripped 6 bases from V and 4 bases from J, with 15 bases between.

There are many counts of this clonotype. The chain employs TRBV7-3 and TRBJ1-2, with D perhaps matching TRBD1 (5 bases). The CDR3 length is 14 residues. Germline assignment: CDR1 SGHTA and CDR2 FQGTGA. V was shortened by 2 bases and J by 6 bases, with 13 bases between the two germline ends. CDR3 in DNA: TGTGCCAGCAGCTTAGACGACAGCAACCATGGCTACACCTTC. Its translation is CASSLDDSNHGYTF.

The table lists this clonotype with many counts. The chain links TRBV5-8 to TRBJ1-4; tentative D call: TRBD1 (5 bases). This CDR3 spans 14 amino acids. Germline V lookup: CDR1 SGHTS, CDR2 YDEGEE. The ends were cut back, 0 bases at V and 8 bases at J, with 11 bases in the middle. The CDR3 coding sequence is TGTGCCAGCAGCTTGGAAGGGGCGGGGGAAAAACTGTTTTTT. The encoded protein is CASSLEGAGEKLFF.

In this sample, this clonotype turned up many times. The chain combines TRBV6-1 with TRBJ2-3; no clear D. The germline gives CDR1 MNHNS, CDR2 SASEGT. The CDR3 totals 12 residues. The germline V and J ends were trimmed by 6 bases and 6 bases, with 10 bases remaining between them. The CDR3 region has the DNA TGTGCCAGCAGCCCCGAGGCGGATACGCAGTATTTT. It specifies CASSPEADTQYF.

This clonotype was seen repeatedly, ten times or more. The chain carries TRBV12-3 or TRBV12-4 and TRBJ1-5; unclear D gene. The CDR3 runs to 12 residues. The V end lost 5 bases, the J end lost 7 bases, and 9 bases lay between the germline ends. CDR3 DNA sequence: TGTGCCAGCAGTGCCCCCGGGCAGCCCCAGCATTTT. Its translation is CASSAPGQPQHF.

This clonotype was seen repeatedly, ten times or more. The rearrangement uses TRBV4-3 and TRBJ2-7; TRBD2 matches at 9 bases. V lost 0 bases to trimming and J lost 5 bases; unmatched junction nucleotides: 11. The CDR3 is 17 residues long. Germline CDR1 and CDR2: LGHNA and YSLEER. Here the CDR3 DNA reads TGCGCCAGCAGCCAAGAACTCGGCGGGAGGGGGTCGGACGAGCAGTACTTC. Residues: CASSQELGGRGSDEQYF.

There are many counts of this clonotype. The chain recombines TRBV6-1 with TRBJ2-5; D gene uncertain. V was cut by 5 bases and J by 3 bases, with 10 bases left in between. The CDR3 runs to 13 residues. CDR1 and CDR2 (germline): MNHNS, SASEGT. The CDR3 DNA is TGTGCCAGCAGTTTGGTCGAAAAAGAGACCCAGTACTTC. Translation: CASSLVEKETQYF.

This clonotype has ten or more counts. This chain joins TRBV18 and TRBJ1-1; a weak D match, TRBD1 (5 bases). V lost 3 bases and J 3 bases, leaving 11 bases between the germline ends. CDR3 size: 14 residues. Germline V gene sequence: CDR1 KGHSH, CDR2 LQKENI. CDR3 protein: CASSPRLGDTEAFF. CDR3 DNA: TGTGCCAGCTCACCGCGGTTAGGGGACACTGAAGCTTTCTTT. Drawing the rest from reference TRBV18 and TRBJ1-1, the complete variable domain is NAGVMQNPRHLVRRRGQEARLRCSPMKGHSHVYWYRQLPEEGLKFMVYLQKENIIDESGMPKERFSAEFPKEGPSILRIQQVVRGDSAAYFCASSPRLGDTEAFFGQGTRLTVV.

Ten or more counts support this clonotype. The rearrangement links TRBV5-1 to TRBJ1-4; D is ambiguous. The V gene lost 4 bases and the J gene lost 5 bases, with 12 bases spanning the gap. Germline V gives CDR1 SGHRS, CDR2 YFSETQ. This CDR3 is built from 14 residues. CDR3 in amino acids: CASSKNYGNEKLFF. In DNA form, the CDR3 reads TGCGCCAGCAGCAAAAATTACGGAAATGAAAAACTGTTTTTT.

There are many counts of this clonotype. CDR3 sequence: CASSHQGQSNTEAFF. The CDR3 DNA follows: TGTGCCAGCAGCCACCAGGGACAGTCGAACACTGAAGCTTTCTTT. V is TRBV3-1 and J is TRBJ1-1, with TRBD1 identical over 7 bases. Trimming at V came to 3 bases and at J to 1 base, leaving 5 bases not matched to a gene. In germline, CDR1 is LGHDT, CDR2 YNNKEL (reference sequence). The CDR3 contains 15 residues.

This clonotype was seen many times. V is TRBV28 and J is TRBJ2-7; 10 nucleotides line up with TRBD2. J lost 0 bases, V lost 7 bases, and 9 bases had no gene match. The CDR3 spans 16 residues. Germline V gene lookup returns CDR1 MDHEN and CDR2 SYDVKM. CDR3 in DNA: TGTGCCAGCACCGTTCCCTCTAGCGGGAGCTCCTACGAGCAGTACTTC. Translation gives CASTVPSSGSSYEQYF.

This clonotype was counted at least ten times. This chain connects TRBV7-2 to TRBJ1-4; D remains unclear. Germline values: CDR1 SGHTA, CDR2 FQGNSA. Trimming removed 7 bases from V and 7 bases from J, with 16 bases in between. CDR3 size: 14 residues. The CDR3 DNA follows: TGTGCCAGCACTCTTAGGGAGGGAAGTGAAAAACTGTTTTTT. The encoded protein is CASTLREGSEKLFF.

This clonotype was detected many times. The chain carries TRBV9 and TRBJ1-6; TRBD1 agrees at 7 bases. V shed 3 bases and J 14 bases; nucleotides not matched to a gene: 8. Per the germline V gene, CDR1 is SGDLS and CDR2 is YYNGEE. There are 13 residues in the CDR3. CDR3 loop: CASSARQGGALHF. CDR3 bases: TGTGCCAGCAGCGCTAGACAGGGAGGAGCCCTCCACTTT.

The chain joins TRBV5-1 to TRBJ2-7; no clear D gene. The germline V and J ends were trimmed by 1 base and 1 base, with 9 bases remaining between them. CDR3 length equals 14 residues. Germline lookup yields CDR1 SGHRS and CDR2 YFSETQ. The CDR3 loop is CASSLTGQSYEQYF. The CDR3 DNA is TGCGCCAGCAGCTTGACCGGGCAGTCCTACGAGCAGTACTTC.

Only one count was recorded for this clonotype. The J gene is TRBJ1-3, the V gene TRBV12-3 or TRBV12-4; D is perhaps TRBD1 (5 bases). V lost 2 bases, J lost 3 bases, and 8 bases lay in between. This CDR3 is built from 14 residues. The CDR3 protein is CASSLSGGGNTIYF. CDR3 in DNA: TGTGCCAGCAGTTTATCGGGGGGTGGAAACACCATATATTTT.

This clonotype was detected many times. V and J are TRBV2 and TRBJ1-5, with D perhaps matching TRBD1 (5 bases). The CDR3 is 15 residues long. CDR1 is SNHLY, CDR2 FYNNEI, per germline. The V end lost 6 bases, the J end lost 1 base, and 13 bases lay between the germline ends. CDR3 in DNA: TGTGCCAGCAGGGGGGACGGAGCAAGCAATCAGCCCCAGCATTTT. Translated: CASRGDGASNQPQHF.

This clonotype occurred a few times. This chain links TRBV5-8 with TRBJ2-7, with D possibly called TRBD1 or TRBD2 (5 bases each). CDR1 is SGHTS and CDR2 is YDEGEE in the germline V gene. This CDR3 has 16 amino acids. The germline V and J ends were trimmed by 2 bases and 0 bases, with 15 bases remaining between them. CDR3 region: CASSFSLGESSYEQYF. The CDR3 nucleotides read TGTGCCAGCAGCTTCTCCCTGGGGGAGAGCTCCTACGAGCAGTACTTC.

Ten or more counts support this clonotype. The V call is TRBV6-2 or TRBV6-3, the J call TRBJ2-1; 8 nucleotides agree with TRBD2. This CDR3 has 16 residues. Germline V gene data show CDR1 as MNHEY and CDR2 as SVGEGT. The ends lost 5 bases at V and 6 bases at J; junction bases unmatched: 12. CDR3 in amino acids: CASSTFGRAGGNEQFF. Written as DNA, the CDR3 is TGTGCCAGCAGTACTTTCGGGAGGGCCGGAGGCAATGAGCAGTTCTTC.

Worth noting for this clonotype: It may be a read error: a sequence one base away is much more abundant. The CDR3 sequence is CASSESGRGLGVYEQYF. As DNA, the CDR3 is TGTGCCAGCAGTGAGTCGGGCAGGGGACTCGGGGTCTACGAGCAGTACTTC. This chain links TRBV6-1 with TRBJ2-7; D assignment may be TRBD1 or TRBD2 (6 bases each). Per the germline V gene, CDR1 is MNHNS and CDR2 is SASEGT. V lost 3 bases to trimming and J lost 3 bases, with 21 bases between them. There are 17 residues in the CDR3.

This clonotype was detected ten times or more. This chain links TRBV28 with TRBJ2-5; a possible D gene is TRBD2 (5 bases). This CDR3 region has 15 residues. Germline V CDR1 and CDR2: MDHEN, SYDVKM. V was shortened by 4 bases and J by 4 bases, with 16 bases between the two germline ends. In nucleotides, the CDR3 is TGTGCCAGCAGTTCGGCGGCGGGCGTCCGAGAGACCCAGTACTTC. This codes for CASSSAAGVRETQYF.

In its sample, this clonotype was seen a few times. The chain joins TRBV25-1 to TRBJ1-2; weak D call: TRBD1 (5 bases). This CDR3 comprises 12 residues. The germline V gene encodes CDR1 MGHDK and CDR2 SYGVNS. V lost 1 base, J lost 7 bases, and 7 bases lay in between. The CDR3 sequence: CASSESGPGYTF. CDR3 coding DNA: TGTGCCAGCAGTGAATCGGGGCCTGGCTACACCTTC.